The 11 T cell receptor beta chains given below trace back to one sample, sequenced in a study of neoadjuvant anti-PD-1 for oral cavity cancer. Time point indicated: after neoadjuvant nivolumab, at surgical resection. Measured with immunoSEQ multiplex PCR; TCRdb has only the in-frame clones, and not every one. The sample records about 68,000 clones, 80% to 90% being singletons. Specimen: PBMCs, collected after nivolumab (anti-PD-1) treatment. All receptors derive from a person aged 40 to 85 with oral cavity squamous cell carcinoma.

The genes are TRBV11-2 and TRBJ2-1, with 9 positions matching TRBD2. The CDR3 runs to 18 residues. Germline V gene lookup returns CDR1 SGHAT and CDR2 FQNNGV. Trimming cost V 5 bases and J 0 bases; bases outside gene matches: 11. The CDR3 reads CASSPQGSSGISYNEQFF. The CDR3 coding sequence is TGTGCCAGCAGCCCCCAGGGGTCTAGCGGGATCTCCTACAATGAGCAGTTCTTC. Full variable domain (outside the CDR3, taken from reference TRBV11-2 and TRBJ2-1): EAGVAQSPRYKIIEKRQSVAFWCNPISGHATLYWYQQILGQGPKLLIQFQNNGVVDDSQLPKDRFSAERLKGVDSTLKIQPAKLEDSAVYLCASSPQGSSGISYNEQFFGPGTRLTVL.

This chain connects TRBV7-2 to TRBJ2-5; weak D call: TRBD2 (5 bases). The CDR3 is made up of 14 amino acids. Between the trimmed V and J ends, which lost 2 bases and 2 bases, there was a span of 9 bases. The germline V gene encodes CDR1 SGHTA and CDR2 FQGNSA. The CDR3 is CASSLMRGQETQYF. DNA of the CDR3: TGTGCCAGCAGCTTAATGCGCGGGCAAGAGACCCAGTACTTC.

V is TRBV28 and J is TRBJ1-4; TRBD1 is a possible D gene (6 bases). Germline assignment: CDR1 MDHEN and CDR2 SYDVKM. Trimming removed 6 bases at V and 7 bases at J, with 15 bases between. CDR3 size: 14 residues. This chain's CDR3 is CASRDSGGGEKLFF. The CDR3 nucleotides read TGTGCCAGCAGGGACAGCGGGGGAGGTGAAAAACTGTTTTTT.

The V call is TRBV5-1, the J call TRBJ2-5; the D gene could be TRBD1 or TRBD2 (5 bases each). The CDR3 length is 14 residues. V was shortened by 0 bases and J by 6 bases, with 12 bases between the two germline ends. CDR1 is SGHRS, CDR2 YFSETQ, per germline. The chain's CDR3 is CASSLERGGQTQYF. DNA of the CDR3: TGCGCCAGCAGCTTGGAGAGGGGCGGACAGACCCAGTACTTC. Filled out from reference TRBV5-1 and TRBJ2-5, the complete variable domain reads KAGVTQTPRYLIKTRGQQVTLSCSPISGHRSVSWYQQTPGQGLQFLFEYFSETQRNKGNFPGRFSGRQFSNSRSEMNVSTLELGDSALYLCASSLERGGQTQYFGPGTRLLVL.

This clone appeared once. The rearrangement links TRBV10-2 to TRBJ1-1; D is unresolved. Germline V gives CDR1 WSHSY, CDR2 SAAADI. Trimming shortened V by 8 bases and J by 1 base, and 11 bases separated the two germline ends. The CDR3 totals 13 residues. The CDR3: CASQPQTNTEAFF. CDR3 coding DNA: TGCGCCAGCCAGCCACAGACGAACACTGAAGCTTTCTTT.

V gene TRBV5-6 combines with J gene TRBJ2-7; maybe TRBD1 (6 bases). Germline CDR1 is SGHDT and CDR2 is YYEEEE. CDR3 size: 14 residues. Trimming cost V 4 bases and J 6 bases, with 17 bases left between them. The DNA for the CDR3 is TGTGCCAGCAGCCTACCCGGGACATTCTTCGAGCAGTACTTC. It translates to CASSLPGTFFEQYF.

The chain is built from TRBV28 and TRBJ2-3; D not certain. The CDR3 consists of 11 residues. Germline assignment: CDR1 MDHEN and CDR2 SYDVKM. The V gene lost 3 bases and the J gene lost 3 bases, with 1 base spanning the gap. The CDR3 protein is CASSLTDTQYF. CDR3 DNA: TGTGCCAGCAGTTTGACAGATACGCAGTATTTT.

The chain couples TRBV5-1 to TRBJ2-3, with TRBD2 matching over 10 bases. The junction had 9 bases not matched to a gene; V was cut back by 0 bases and J by 5 bases. Germline-derived CDR1 and CDR2 are SGHRS and YFSETQ. The CDR3 totals 17 residues. CDR3: CASSLDTSGMMGDTQYF. CDR3 nucleotides: TGCGCCAGCAGCTTGGACACTAGCGGGATGATGGGAGATACGCAGTATTTT.

The chain's CDR3 is CASSQIPVGDQPQHF. The DNA for the CDR3 is TGCGCCAGCAGCCAGATTCCGGTCGGCGATCAGCCCCAGCATTTT. The V gene is TRBV4-1, the J gene TRBJ1-5; no firm D call. Looked up from germline, CDR1 is MGHRA and CDR2 is YSYEKL. The V gene lost 3 bases and the J gene lost 5 bases, with 14 bases spanning the gap. The CDR3 is 15 residues long.

The rearrangement joins TRBV10-1 to TRBJ2-1, with TRBD1 as a possible D gene (5 bases). This CDR3 has 14 residues. Trimming removed 2 bases from V and 8 bases from J, with 13 bases in between. Germline CDR1 WNHNN, CDR2 SYGVQD (reference sequence). CDR3 residues: CASSEALGVDEQFF. CDR3 DNA sequence: TGCGCCAGCAGTGAGGCTCTAGGGGTTGATGAGCAGTTCTTC.

The chain joins TRBV6-1 to TRBJ1-1, with D unclear. The CDR3 is 11 amino acids. Trimming cost V 6 bases and J 8 bases, with 10 bases left between them. Germline V CDR1 and CDR2: MNHNS, SASEGT. CDR3 loop: CASRKIIEAFF. The CDR3 bases are TGTGCCAGCAGGAAAATCATAGAAGCTTTCTTT.